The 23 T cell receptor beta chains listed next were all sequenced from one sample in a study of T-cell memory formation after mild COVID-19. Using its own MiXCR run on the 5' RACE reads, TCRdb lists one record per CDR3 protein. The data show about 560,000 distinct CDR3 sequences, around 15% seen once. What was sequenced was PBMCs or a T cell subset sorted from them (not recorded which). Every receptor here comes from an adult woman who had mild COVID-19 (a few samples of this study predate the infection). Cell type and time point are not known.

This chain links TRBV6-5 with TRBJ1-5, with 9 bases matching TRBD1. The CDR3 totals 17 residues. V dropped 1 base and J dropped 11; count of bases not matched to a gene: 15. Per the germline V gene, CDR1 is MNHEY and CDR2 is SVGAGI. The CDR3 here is CASSYLRGTGPLGAQHF. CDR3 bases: TGTGCCAGCAGTTACTTGAGAGGGACAGGGCCCTTAGGGGCCCAGCATTTT.

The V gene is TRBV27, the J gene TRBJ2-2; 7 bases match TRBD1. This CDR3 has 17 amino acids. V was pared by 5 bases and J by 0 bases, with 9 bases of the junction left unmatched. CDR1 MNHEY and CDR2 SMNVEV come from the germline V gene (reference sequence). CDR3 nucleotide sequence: TGTGCCAGCAGTACTCCCCGGACAGGAACGAACACCGGGGAGCTGTTTTTT. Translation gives CASSTPRTGTNTGELFF.

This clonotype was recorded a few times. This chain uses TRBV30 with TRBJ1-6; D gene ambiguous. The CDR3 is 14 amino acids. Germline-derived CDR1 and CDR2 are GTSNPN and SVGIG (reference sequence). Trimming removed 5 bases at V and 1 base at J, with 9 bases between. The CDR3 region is CAWVVGSYNSPLHF. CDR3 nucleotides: TGTGCCTGGGTGGTGGGGTCCTATAATTCACCCCTCCACTTT.

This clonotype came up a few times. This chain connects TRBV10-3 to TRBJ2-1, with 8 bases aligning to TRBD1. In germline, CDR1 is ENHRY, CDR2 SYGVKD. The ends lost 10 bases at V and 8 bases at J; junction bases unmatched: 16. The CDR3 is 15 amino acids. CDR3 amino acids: CATHPEDRVVDEQFF. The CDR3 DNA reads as TGTGCCACCCACCCGGAGGACAGGGTGGTAGATGAGCAGTTCTTC.

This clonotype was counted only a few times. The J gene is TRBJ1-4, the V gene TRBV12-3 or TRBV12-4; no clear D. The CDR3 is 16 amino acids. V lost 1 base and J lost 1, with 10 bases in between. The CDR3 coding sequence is TGTGCCAGCAGTTTAGACCCTCCCTTAACTAATGAAAAACTGTTTTTT. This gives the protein CASSLDPPLTNEKLFF.

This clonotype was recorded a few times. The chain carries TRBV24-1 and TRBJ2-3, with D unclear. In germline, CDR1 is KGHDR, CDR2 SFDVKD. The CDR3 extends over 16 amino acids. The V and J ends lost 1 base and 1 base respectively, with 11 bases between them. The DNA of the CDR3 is TGTGCCACCAGTGATTTAGGTTCGGACGGCACAGATACGCAGTATTTT. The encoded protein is CATSDLGSDGTDTQYF.

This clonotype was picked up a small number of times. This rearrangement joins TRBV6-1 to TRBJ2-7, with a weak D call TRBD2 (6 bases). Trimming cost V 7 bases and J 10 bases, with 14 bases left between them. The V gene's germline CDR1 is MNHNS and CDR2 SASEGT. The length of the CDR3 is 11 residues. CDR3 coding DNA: TGTGCCAGCATTCACGGGGGAGGACAGTACTTC. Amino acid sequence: CASIHGGGQYF.

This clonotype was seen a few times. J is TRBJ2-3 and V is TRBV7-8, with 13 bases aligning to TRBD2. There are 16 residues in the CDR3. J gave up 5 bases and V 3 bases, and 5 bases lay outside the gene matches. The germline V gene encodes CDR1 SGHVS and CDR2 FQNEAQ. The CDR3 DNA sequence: TGTGCCAGCAGCTTCCAGACTAGCGGGGGGCGAGATACGCAGTATTTT. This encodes CASSFQTSGGRDTQYF.

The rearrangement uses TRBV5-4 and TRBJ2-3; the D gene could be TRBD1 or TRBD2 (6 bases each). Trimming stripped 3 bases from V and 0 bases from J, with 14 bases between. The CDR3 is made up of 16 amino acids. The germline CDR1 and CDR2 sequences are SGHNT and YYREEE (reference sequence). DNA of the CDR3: TGTGCCAGCAGCTACCCGGGGGCAACTAGCACAGATACGCAGTATTTT. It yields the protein CASSYPGATSTDTQYF.

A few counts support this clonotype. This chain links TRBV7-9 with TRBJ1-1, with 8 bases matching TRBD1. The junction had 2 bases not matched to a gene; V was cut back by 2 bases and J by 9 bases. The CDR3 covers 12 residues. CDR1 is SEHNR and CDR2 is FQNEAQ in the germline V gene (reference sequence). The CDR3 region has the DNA TGTGCCAGCAGCTTAAGGACAGGGCAAGCTTTCTTT. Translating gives CASSLRTGQAFF. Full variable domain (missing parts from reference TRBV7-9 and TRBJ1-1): DTGVSQNPRHKITKRGQNVTFRCDPISEHNRLYWYRQTLGQGPEFLTYFQNEAQLEKSRLLSDRFSAERPKGSFSTLEIQRTEQGDSAMYLCASSLRTGQAFFGQGTRLTVV.

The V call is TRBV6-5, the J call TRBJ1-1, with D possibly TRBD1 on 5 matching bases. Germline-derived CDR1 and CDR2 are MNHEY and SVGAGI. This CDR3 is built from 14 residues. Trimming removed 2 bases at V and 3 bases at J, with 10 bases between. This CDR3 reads CASSYGGRDTEAFF. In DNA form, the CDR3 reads TGTGCCAGCAGTTACGGGGGAAGAGACACTGAAGCTTTCTTT.

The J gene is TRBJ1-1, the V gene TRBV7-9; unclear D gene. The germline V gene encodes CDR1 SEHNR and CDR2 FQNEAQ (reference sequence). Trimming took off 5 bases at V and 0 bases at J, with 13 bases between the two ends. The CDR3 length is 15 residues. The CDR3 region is CASSLGSNMNTEAFF. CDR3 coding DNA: TGTGCCAGCAGCCTAGGGAGTAATATGAACACTGAAGCTTTCTTT.

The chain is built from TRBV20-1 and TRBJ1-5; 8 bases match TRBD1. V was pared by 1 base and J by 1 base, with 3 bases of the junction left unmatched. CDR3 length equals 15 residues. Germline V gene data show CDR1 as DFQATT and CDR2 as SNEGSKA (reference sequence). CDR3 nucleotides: TGCAGTGCTAGAGTACAGGGGGTCAGCAATCAGCCCCAGCATTTT. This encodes CSARVQGVSNQPQHF.

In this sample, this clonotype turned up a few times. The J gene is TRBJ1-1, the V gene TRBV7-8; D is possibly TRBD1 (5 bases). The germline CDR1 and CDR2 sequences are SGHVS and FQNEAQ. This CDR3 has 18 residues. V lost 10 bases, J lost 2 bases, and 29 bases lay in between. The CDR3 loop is CAINPLPGTPVKNTEAFF. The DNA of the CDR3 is TGTGCCATCAATCCATTGCCCGGGACCCCCGTTAAAAACACTGAAGCTTTCTTT.

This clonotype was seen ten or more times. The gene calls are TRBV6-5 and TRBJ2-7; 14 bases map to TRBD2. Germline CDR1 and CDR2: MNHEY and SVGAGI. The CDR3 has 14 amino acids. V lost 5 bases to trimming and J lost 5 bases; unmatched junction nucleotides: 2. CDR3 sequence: CASSGLAGGNEQYF. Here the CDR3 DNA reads TGTGCCAGCAGTGGACTAGCGGGAGGCAACGAGCAGTACTTC.

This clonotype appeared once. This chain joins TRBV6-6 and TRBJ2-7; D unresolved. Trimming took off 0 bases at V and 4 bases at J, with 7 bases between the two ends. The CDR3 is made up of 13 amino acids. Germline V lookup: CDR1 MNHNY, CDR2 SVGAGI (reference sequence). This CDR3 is CASSYSNYYEQYF. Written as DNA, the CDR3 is TGTGCCAGCAGTTACTCGAATTATTACGAGCAGTACTTC.

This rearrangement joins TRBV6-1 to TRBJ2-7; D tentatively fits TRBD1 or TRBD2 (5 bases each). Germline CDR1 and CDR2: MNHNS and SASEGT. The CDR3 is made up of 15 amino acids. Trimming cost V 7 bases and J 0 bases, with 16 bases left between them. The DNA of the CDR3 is TGTGCCAGCAAAGTTTTTCAGGGACCCTCCTACGAGCAGTACTTC. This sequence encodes CASKVFQGPSYEQYF.

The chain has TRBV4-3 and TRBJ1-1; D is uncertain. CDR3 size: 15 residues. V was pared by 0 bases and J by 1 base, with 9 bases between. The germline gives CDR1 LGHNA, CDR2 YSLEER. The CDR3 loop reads CASSQEYTANTEAFF. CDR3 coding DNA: TGCGCCAGCAGCCAAGAGTATACAGCGAACACTGAAGCTTTCTTT.

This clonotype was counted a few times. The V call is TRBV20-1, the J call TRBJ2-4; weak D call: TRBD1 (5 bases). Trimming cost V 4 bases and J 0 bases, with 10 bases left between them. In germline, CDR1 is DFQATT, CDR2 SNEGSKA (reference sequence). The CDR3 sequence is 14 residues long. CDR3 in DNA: TGCAGTGCTAAGACAGCCTCAGCCAAAAACATTCAGTACTTC. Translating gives CSAKTASAKNIQYF.

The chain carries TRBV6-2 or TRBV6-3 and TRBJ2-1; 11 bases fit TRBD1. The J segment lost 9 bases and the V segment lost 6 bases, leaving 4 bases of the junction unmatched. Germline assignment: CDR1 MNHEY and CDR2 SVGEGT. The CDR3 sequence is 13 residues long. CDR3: CASSMDRGLEQFF. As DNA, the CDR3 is TGTGCCAGCAGCATGGACAGGGGGCTTGAGCAGTTCTTC.

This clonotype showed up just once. The CDR3 here is CASSSLTSTDTQYF. CDR3 sequence (DNA): TGTGCCAGCAGTTCCCTAACTAGCACAGATACGCAGTATTTT. The chain recombines TRBV27 with TRBJ2-3; D is ambiguous. Germline CDR1 reads MNHEY; CDR2 reads SMNVEV (reference sequence). The V and J ends lost 4 bases and 0 bases respectively, with 8 bases between them. The CDR3 is 14 amino acids.

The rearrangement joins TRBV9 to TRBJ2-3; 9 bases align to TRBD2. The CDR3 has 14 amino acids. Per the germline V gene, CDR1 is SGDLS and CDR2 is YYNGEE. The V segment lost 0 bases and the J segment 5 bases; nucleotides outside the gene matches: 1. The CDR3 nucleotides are TGTGCCAGCAGCGTAGCAGCGGGGGGAGATACGCAGTATTTT. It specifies CASSVAAGGDTQYF.

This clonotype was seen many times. The CDR3: CASSSRGSPSYTDTQYF. The DNA of the CDR3 is TGTGCCAGCAGCTCTCGAGGCTCCCCGTCCTACACAGATACGCAGTATTTT. The rearrangement joins TRBV7-3 to TRBJ2-3; D is uncertain. V lost 4 bases and J lost 2, with 19 bases in between. Per germline, CDR1 SGHTA and CDR2 FQGTGA. The CDR3 has 17 amino acids. Using reference TRBV7-3 and TRBJ2-3 for the parts outside the CDR3, the full variable domain is GAGVSQTPSNKVTEKGKYVELRCDPISGHTALYWYRQSLGQGPEFLIYFQGTGAADDSGLPNDRFFAVRPEGSVSTLKIQRTERGDSAVYLCASSSRGSPSYTDTQYFGPGTRLTVL.